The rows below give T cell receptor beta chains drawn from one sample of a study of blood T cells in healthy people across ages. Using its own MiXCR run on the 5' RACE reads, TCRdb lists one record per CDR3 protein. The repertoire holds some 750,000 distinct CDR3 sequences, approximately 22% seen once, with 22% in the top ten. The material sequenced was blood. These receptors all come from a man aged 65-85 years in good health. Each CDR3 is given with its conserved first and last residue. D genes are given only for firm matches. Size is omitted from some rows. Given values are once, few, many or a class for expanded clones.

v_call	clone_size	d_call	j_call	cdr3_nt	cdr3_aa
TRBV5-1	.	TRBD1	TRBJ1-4	TGCGCCAGCAGCTTACTACAGGGGACTAATGAAAAACTGTTTTTT	CASSLLQGTNEKLFF
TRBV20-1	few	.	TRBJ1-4	TGCAGTGCTAGATTCCGGGGATCAACTAATGAAAAACTGTTTTTT	CSARFRGSTNEKLFF
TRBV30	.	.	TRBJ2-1	TGTGCCTGGAGTCCGTCCTACAATGAGCAGTTCTTC	CAWSPSYNEQFF
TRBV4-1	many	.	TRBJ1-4	TGCGCCAGCAGCCAAGCGGAGGGTCGTGCTAATGAAAAACTGTTTTTT	CASSQAEGRANEKLFF
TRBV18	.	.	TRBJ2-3	TGTGCCAGCTCACCGCTAGCTCAGGCAGATACGCAGTATTTT	CASSPLAQADTQYF
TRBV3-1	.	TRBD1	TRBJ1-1	TGTGCCAGCAGCCATTGGACAGGGGGCACCGAAGCTTTCTTT	CASSHWTGGTEAFF
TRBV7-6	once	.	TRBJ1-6	TGTGCCAGCAGCCCGGGACCGATCAGTAATTCACCTCTCCACTTT	CASSPGPISNSPLHF
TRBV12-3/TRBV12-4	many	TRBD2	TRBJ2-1	TGTGCCAGCAGTTTAGAGACTAGCGGAGGGGATGAGCAGTTCTTC	CASSLETSGGDEQFF
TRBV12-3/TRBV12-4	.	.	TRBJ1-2	TGTGCCAGCCACGGGAACCGGGTTAATGGCTACACCTTC	CASHGNRVNGYTF
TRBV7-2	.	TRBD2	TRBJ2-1	TGTGCCAGCAGCGCTCGACTAGCGGGAGGGCGTAATGAGCAGTTCTTC	CASSARLAGGRNEQFF
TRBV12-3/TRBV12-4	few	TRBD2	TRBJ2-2	TGTGCCAGCAGTTTTGGCGGGGGGATTACGAACACCGGGGAGCTGTTTTTT	CASSFGGGITNTGELFF
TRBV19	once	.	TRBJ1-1	TGTGCCAGTAGTGGGGGCGGCCCGAGCACTGAAGCTTTCTTT	CASSGGGPSTEAFF
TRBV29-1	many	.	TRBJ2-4	TGCAGCGTTGGGGAGTACCAAAACATTCAGTACTTC	CSVGEYQNIQYF
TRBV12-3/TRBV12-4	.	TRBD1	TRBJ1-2	TGTGCCAGCAGTTTAGGGGGACAGCTCCTTCGCCCCTATGGCTACACCTTC	CASSLGGQLLRPYGYTF
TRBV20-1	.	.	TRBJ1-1	TGCAGTGCTATGGGACGGGAACAAGGGAACACTGAAGCTTTCTTT	CSAMGREQGNTEAFF
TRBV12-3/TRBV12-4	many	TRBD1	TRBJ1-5	TGTGCCAGCAGTCGACAGGGAGGAGGTCAGCCCCAGCATTTT	CASSRQGGGQPQHF
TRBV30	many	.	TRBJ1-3	TGTGCCTGGAGTGTAATAGCATCCGGGGCTGGAAACACCATATATTTT	CAWSVIASGAGNTIYF
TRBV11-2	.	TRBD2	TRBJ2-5	TGTGCCAGCAGCTTATCCTCGAGGCGGGGGACAGAGACCCAGTACTTC	CASSLSSRRGTETQYF
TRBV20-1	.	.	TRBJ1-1	TGCAGTGCCTCTAAACCCGACAGGAGCACTGAAGCTTTCTTT	CSASKPDRSTEAFF
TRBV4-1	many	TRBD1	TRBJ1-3	TGCGCCAGCAGCCATCACAGGGGGGAAACTGGAAACACCATATATTTT	CASSHHRGETGNTIYF
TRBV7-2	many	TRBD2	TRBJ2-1	TGTGCCAGCAGCTTAACTAGCGTTGATAACGATGAGCAGTTCTTC	CASSLTSVDNDEQFF
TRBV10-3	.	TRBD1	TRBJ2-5	TGTGCCATCAGTGGCGGGACAGGGGGTGAGACCCAGTACTTC	CAISGGTGGETQYF
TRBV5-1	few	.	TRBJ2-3	TGCGCCAGCAGCTTGGGAGGGGCGAGGAGCACAGATACGCAGTATTTT	CASSLGGARSTDTQYF
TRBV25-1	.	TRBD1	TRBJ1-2	TGTGCCAGCTCGACAGGGGTCGGCTACACCTTC	CASSTGVGYTF
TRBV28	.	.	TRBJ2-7	TGTGCCAGCAGTTTATCGGCTAGCCTATACGAGCAGTACTTC	CASSLSASLYEQYF
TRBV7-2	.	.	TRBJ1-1	TGTGCCAGCAGCACCGCAAAAATTACAGGGATGAACACTGAAGCTTTCTTT	CASSTAKITGMNTEAFF
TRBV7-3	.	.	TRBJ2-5	TGTGCCAGCAGCTTAGGCTTCGGGGACCAAGAGACCCAGTACTTC	CASSLGFGDQETQYF
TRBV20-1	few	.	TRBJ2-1	TGCAGTGCTAGTGAAGTAGGGGGGTTCGATGAGCAGTTCTTC	CSASEVGGFDEQFF
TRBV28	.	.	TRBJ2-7	TGTGCCAGCAGTGCCCCCGGAAGGGCAAGCTCCTACGAGCAGTACTTC	CASSAPGRASSYEQYF
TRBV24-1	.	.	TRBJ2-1	TGTGCCACCAGTGATTATGTTGGGGGGACCTACAATGAACAGTTCTTC	CATSDYVGGTYNEQFF
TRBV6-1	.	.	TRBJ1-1	TGTGCCAGCAGTGTTGCCAGGACTAACACTGAAGCTTTCTTT	CASSVARTNTEAFF
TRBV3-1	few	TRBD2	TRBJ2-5	TGTGCCAGCAGCCAGGTTCTACTAGCGGGGAGAGGAGAGACCCAGTACTTC	CASSQVLLAGRGETQYF
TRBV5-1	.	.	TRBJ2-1	TGCGCCAGCAGTCCAGGGGCCATTCGAAGCTACAATGAGCAGTTCTTC	CASSPGAIRSYNEQFF
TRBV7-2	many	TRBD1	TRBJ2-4	TGTGCCAGCAGCTTAGAGGGGGCAGCCAAAAACATTCAGTACTTC	CASSLEGAAKNIQYF
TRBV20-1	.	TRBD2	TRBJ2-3	TGCAGTGCCGGACTAGCGGGGGCCATCGATACGCAGTATTTT	CSAGLAGAIDTQYF
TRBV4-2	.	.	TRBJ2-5	TGTGCCAGCAGCCAAGATCAAAGCGAAGAGACCCAGTACTTC	CASSQDQSEETQYF
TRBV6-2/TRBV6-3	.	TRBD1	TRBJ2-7	TGTGCCAGCAGTTACGTCCAGGGGGCTCACGAGCAGTACTTC	CASSYVQGAHEQYF
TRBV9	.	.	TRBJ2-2	TGTGCCAGCAGCGTAATAGGGGCCGGGGAGCTGTTTTTT	CASSVIGAGELFF
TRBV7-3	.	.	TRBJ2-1	TGTGCCAGCAGCGAGCCGGGACGGTACAATGAGCAGTTCTTC	CASSEPGRYNEQFF
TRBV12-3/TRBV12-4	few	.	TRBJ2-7	TGTGCCAGCAGTTACACATTGTCCTACGAGCAGTACTTC	CASSYTLSYEQYF
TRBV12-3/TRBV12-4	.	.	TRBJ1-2	TGTGCCAGCAGTTTGGCCAGGGCGGGATACACCTTC	CASSLARAGYTF
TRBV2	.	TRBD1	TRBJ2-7	TGTGCCAGCCCCCGGGACAGGGTCTACGAGCAGTACTTC	CASPRDRVYEQYF
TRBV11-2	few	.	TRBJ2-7	TGTGCCAGCAGCTACAGGATTTACGAGCAGTACTTC	CASSYRIYEQYF
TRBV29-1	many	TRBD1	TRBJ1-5	TGCAGCGTTGCTGGACAGGGGAATCAGCCCCAGCATTTT	CSVAGQGNQPQHF